This T cell receptor (beta chain) was captured by sequencing in a study of cytomegalovirus exposure and HLA in healthy donors. The V segment lost 6 bases and the J segment 4 bases; nucleotides outside the gene matches: 6. The germline gives CDR1 MNHEY, CDR2 SMNVEV (reference sequence). This CDR3 has 14 residues. Note on this clone: Its cognate antigen is unknown.

Overall study results and limits: The classifier reportedly diagnosed cytomegalovirus status with high sensitivity and specificity.

TCRdb's copy holds only in-frame clones and misses some; the assay was immunoSEQ multiplex PCR. The sample has 160,000 or so clones; more than 75% are singletons. The receptor was isolated from a man aged 18 to 30 in good health and CMV-seropositive. The V gene is TRBV27, the J gene TRBJ1-3; 7 nucleotides line up with TRBD1. The sequenced material came from PBMCs. This chain's CDR3 is CASRDEGAGNTIYF. The CDR3 coding sequence is TGTGCCAGCAGAGATGAGGGGGCAGGAAACACCATATATTTT.